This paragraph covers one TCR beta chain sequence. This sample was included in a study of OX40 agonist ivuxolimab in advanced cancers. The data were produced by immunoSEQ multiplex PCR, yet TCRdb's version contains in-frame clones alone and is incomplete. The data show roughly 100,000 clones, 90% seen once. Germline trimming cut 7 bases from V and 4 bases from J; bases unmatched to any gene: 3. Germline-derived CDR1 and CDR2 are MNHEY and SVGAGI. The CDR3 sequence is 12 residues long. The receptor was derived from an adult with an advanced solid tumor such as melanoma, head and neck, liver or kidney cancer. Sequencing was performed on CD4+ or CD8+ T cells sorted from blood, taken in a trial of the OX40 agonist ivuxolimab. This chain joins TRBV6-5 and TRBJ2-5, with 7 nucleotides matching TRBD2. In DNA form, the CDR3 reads TGTGCCAGCAACCAGCGGGGAGAGACCCAGTACTTC. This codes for CASNQRGETQYF.